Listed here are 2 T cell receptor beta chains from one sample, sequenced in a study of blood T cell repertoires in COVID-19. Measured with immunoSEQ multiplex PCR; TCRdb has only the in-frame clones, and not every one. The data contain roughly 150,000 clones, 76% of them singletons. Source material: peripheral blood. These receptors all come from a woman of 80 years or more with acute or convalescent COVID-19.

CDR3 nucleotides: TGTGCCAGCAGCTCCGTAGCTAGCGGGAGGTACGAGCAGTACTTC. It encodes CASSSVASGRYEQYF. This rearrangement joins TRBV7-9 to TRBJ2-7; 11 positions agree with TRBD2. Germline V gene data show CDR1 as SEHNR and CDR2 as FQNEAQ (reference sequence). Trimming removed 4 bases from V and 4 bases from J; junction bases left unmatched: 6. The CDR3 loop spans 15 amino acids.

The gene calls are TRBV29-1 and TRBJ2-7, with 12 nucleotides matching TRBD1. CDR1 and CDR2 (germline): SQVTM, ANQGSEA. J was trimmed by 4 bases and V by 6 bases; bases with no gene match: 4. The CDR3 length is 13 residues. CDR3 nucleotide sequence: TGCAGCGTCGGGACAGGGGGCTTGTACGAGCAGTACTTC. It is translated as CSVGTGGLYEQYF.